The sequence of this T cell receptor beta chain was determined in a study of blood T cells in healthy people across ages. The CDR3 is 15 residues long. Germline CDR1 reads DFQATT; CDR2 reads SNEGSKA (reference sequence). The junction had 11 bases not matched to a gene; V was cut back by 6 bases and J by 2 bases. This clonotype came up once. With a J-beta primer mix and a sample-barcoded 5' primer, a second PCR ran roughly 7 to 11 cycles. TCRdb re-derived calls from the 5' RACE reads in MiXCR, one entry per CDR3 protein. This table has hundreds of thousands of distinct CDR3 sequences, roughly 45% appearing once. Healthy Caucasian individuals from Russia aged about 6 to 90 were enrolled as donors.

This clonotype originated in a woman aged 55-70 years in good health. V and J are TRBV20-1 and TRBJ2-3; 7 nucleotides match TRBD1. Sequenced sample: blood. DNA for the CDR3: TGCAGTGCCGCCCCCGGGACAGTCATCACAGATACGCAGTATTTT. It encodes CSAAPGTVITDTQYF.